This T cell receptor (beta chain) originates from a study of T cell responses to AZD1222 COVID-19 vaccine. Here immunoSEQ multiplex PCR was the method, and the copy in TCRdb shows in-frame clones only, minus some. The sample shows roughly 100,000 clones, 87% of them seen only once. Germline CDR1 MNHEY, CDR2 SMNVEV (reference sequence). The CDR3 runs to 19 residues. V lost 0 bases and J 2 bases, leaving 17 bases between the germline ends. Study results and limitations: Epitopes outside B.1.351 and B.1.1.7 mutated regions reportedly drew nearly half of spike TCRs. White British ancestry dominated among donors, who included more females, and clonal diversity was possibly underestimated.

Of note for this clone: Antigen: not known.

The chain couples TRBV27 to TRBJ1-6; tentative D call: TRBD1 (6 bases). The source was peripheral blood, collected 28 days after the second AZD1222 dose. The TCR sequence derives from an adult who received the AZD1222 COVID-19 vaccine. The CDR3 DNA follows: TGTGCCAGCAGTTTATCGCTCGGTCCAGGGGCTACCTATAATTCACCCCTCCACTTT. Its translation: CASSLSLGPGATYNSPLHF.